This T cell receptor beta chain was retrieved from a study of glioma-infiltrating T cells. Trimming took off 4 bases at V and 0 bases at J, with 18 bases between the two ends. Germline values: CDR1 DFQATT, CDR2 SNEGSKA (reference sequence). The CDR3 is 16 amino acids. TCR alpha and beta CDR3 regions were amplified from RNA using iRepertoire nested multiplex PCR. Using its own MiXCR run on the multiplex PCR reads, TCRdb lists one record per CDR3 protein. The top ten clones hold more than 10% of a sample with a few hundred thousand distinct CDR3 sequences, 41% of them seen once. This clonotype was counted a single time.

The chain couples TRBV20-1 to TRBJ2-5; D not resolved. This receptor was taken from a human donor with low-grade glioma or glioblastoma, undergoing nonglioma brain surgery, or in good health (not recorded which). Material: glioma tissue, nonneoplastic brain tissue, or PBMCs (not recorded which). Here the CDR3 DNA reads TGCAGTGCTAACTCATTCCGTACGTCAGACCAAGAGACCCAGTACTTC. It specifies CSANSFRTSDQETQYF.